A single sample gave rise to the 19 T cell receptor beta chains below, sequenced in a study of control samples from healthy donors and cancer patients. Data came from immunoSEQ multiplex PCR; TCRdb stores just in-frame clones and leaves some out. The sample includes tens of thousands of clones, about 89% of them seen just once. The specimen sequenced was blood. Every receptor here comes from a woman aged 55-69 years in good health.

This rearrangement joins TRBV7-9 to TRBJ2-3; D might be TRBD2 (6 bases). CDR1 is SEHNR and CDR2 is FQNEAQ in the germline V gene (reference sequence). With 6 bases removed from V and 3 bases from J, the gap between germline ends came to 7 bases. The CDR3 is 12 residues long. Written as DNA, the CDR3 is TGTGCCAGCAGTCGGGAGACAGATACGCAGTATTTT. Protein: CASSRETDTQYF.

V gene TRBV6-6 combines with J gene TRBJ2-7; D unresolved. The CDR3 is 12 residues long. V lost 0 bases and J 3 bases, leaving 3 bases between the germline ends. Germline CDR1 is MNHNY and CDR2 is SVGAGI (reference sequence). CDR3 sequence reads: CASSYSLYEQYF. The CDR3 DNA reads TGTGCCAGCAGTTACTCACTCTACGAGCAGTACTTC.

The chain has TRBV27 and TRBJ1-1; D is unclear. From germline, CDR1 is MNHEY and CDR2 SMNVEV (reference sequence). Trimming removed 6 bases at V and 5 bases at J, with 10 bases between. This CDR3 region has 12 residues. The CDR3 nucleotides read TGTGCCAGCAGACACGGGCAAACTGAAGCTTTCTTT. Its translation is CASRHGQTEAFF.

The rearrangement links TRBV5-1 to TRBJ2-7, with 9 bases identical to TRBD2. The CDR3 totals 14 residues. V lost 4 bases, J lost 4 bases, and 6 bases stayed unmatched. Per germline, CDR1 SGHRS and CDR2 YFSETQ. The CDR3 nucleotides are TGCGCCAGCAGCCGTAGCGGGAGAGGGTACGAGCAGTACTTC. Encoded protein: CASSRSGRGYEQYF.

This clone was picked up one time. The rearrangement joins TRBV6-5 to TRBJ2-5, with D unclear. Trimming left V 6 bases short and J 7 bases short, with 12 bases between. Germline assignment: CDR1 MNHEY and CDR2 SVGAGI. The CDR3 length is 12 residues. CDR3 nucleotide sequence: TGTGCCAGCAGAAAAGCCAAGGGGACCCAGTACTTC. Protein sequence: CASRKAKGTQYF.

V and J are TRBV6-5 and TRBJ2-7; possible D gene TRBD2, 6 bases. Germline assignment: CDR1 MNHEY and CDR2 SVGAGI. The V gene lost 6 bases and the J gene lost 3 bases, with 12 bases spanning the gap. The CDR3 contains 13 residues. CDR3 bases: TGTGCCAGCAGCGCCGGGACTGACTACGAGCAGTACTTC. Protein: CASSAGTDYEQYF.

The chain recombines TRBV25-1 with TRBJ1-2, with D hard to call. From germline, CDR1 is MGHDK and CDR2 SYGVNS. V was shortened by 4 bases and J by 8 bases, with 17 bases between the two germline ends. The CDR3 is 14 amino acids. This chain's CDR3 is CASSVFTGVGGYTF. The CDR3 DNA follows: TGTGCCAGCAGTGTATTCACTGGGGTAGGAGGCTACACCTTC.

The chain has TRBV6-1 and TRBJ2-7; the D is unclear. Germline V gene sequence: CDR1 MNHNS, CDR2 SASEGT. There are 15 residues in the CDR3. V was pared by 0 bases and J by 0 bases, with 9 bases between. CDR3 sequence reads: CASSEAARSSYEQYF. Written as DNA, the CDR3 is TGTGCCAGCAGTGAAGCTGCGAGGAGCTCCTACGAGCAGTACTTC.

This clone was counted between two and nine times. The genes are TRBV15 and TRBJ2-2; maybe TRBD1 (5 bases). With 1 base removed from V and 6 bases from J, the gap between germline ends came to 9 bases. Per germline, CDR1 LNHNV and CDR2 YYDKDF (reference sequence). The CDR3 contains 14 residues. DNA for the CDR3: TGTGCCACCAGCAGAGTATTGACAGCCGGGGAGCTGTTTTTT. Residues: CATSRVLTAGELFF.

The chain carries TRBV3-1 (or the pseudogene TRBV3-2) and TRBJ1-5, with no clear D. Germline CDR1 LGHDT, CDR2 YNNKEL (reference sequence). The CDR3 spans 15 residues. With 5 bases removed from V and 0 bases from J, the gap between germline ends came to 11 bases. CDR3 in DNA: TGTGCCAGCAGCTTGTGGGCCGATAGCAATCAGCCCCAGCATTTT. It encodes CASSLWADSNQPQHF.

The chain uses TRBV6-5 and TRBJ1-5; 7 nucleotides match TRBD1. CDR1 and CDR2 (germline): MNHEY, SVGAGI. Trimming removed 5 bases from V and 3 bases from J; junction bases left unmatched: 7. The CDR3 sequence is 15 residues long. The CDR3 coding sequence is TGTGCCAGCAGTCGACTCGGACAGGTCAATCAGCCCCAGCATTTT. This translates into CASSRLGQVNQPQHF.

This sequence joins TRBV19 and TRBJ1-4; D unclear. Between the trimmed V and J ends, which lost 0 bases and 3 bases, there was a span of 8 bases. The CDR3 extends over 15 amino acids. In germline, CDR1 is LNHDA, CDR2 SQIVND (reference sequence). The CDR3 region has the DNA TGTGCCAGTAGTATAGATGGGCCCTCTAATGAAAAACTGTTTTTT. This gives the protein CASSIDGPSNEKLFF. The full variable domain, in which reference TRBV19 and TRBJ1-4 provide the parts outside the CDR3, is DGGITQSPKYLFRKEGQNVTLSCEQNLNHDAMYWYRQDPGQGLRLIYYSQIVNDFQKGDIAEGYSVSREKKESFPLTVTSAQKNPTAFYLCASSIDGPSNEKLFFGSGTQLSVL.

The CDR3 reads CASTVPGEWYSNQPQHF. The CDR3, as DNA: TGTGCCAGCACGGTCCCAGGGGAGTGGTATAGCAATCAGCCCCAGCATTTT. This chain connects TRBV28 to TRBJ1-5; D is possibly TRBD1 (6 bases). V was clipped by 7 bases and J by 0 bases, with 19 bases between them. Germline lookup yields CDR1 MDHEN and CDR2 SYDVKM. This CDR3 comprises 17 residues.

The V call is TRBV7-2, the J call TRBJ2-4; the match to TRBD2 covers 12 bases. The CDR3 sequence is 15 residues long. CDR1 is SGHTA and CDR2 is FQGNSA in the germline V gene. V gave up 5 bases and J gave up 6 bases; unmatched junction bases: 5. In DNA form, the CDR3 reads TGTGCCAGCAGCACTCGGACTAGCGGGGTAAACATTCAGTACTTC. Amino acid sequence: CASSTRTSGVNIQYF.

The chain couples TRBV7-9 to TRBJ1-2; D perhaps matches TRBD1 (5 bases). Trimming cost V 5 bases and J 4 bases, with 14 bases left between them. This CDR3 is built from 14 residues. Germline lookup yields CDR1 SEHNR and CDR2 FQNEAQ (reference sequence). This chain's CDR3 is CASSHRGDPYGYTF. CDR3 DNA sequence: TGTGCCAGCAGCCATAGGGGTGATCCCTATGGCTACACCTTC. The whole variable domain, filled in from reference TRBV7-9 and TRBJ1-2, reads DTGVSQNPRHKITKRGQNVTFRCDPISEHNRLYWYRQTLGQGPEFLTYFQNEAQLEKSRLLSDRFSAERPKGSFSTLEIQRTEQGDSAMYLCASSHRGDPYGYTFGSGTRLTVV.

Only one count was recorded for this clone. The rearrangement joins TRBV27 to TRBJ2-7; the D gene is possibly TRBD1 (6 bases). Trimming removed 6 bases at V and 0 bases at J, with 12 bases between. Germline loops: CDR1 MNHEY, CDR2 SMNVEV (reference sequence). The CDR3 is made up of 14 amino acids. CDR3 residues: CASSPDRNSYEQYF. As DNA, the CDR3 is TGTGCCAGCAGCCCAGACAGGAACTCCTACGAGCAGTACTTC.

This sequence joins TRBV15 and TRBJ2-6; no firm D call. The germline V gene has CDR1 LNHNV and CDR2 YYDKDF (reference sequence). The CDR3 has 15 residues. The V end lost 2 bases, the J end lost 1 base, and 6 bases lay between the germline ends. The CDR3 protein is CATSRYSSGANVLTF. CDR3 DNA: TGTGCCACCAGCAGATACAGTTCTGGGGCCAACGTCCTGACTTTC.

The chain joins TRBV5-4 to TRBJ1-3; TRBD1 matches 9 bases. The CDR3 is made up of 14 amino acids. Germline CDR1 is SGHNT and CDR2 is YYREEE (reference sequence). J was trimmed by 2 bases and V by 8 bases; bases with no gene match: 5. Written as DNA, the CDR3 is TGTGCCAGTCGGGACAGGGTGGCTGGAAACACCATATATTTT. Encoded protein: CASRDRVAGNTIYF. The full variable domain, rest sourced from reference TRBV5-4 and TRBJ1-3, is ETGVTQSPTHLIKTRGQQVTLRCSSQSGHNTVSWYQQALGQGPQFIFQYYREEENGRGNFPPRFSGLQFPNYSSELNVNALELDDSALYLCASRDRVAGNTIYFGEGSWLTVV.

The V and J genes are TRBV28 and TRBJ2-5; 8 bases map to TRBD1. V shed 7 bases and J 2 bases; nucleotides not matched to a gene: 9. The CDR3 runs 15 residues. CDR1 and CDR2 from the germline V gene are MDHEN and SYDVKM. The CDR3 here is CASTSQGVGQETQYF. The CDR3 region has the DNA TGTGCCAGCACCTCACAGGGGGTCGGTCAAGAGACCCAGTACTTC.